The 28 T cell receptor beta chains given below trace back to one sample, sequenced in a study of Ad26.COV2.S vaccination and SARS-CoV-2 variants. Treatment defined: 15 to 20 received Ad26.COV2.S at low or high dose, single or two shots; 5 received placebo; per-sample allocation not given. Day 63 after the first injection of vaccine or placebo was the sampling time. Generated by immunoSEQ multiplex PCR, the TCRdb table keeps only in-frame clones and is missing some. The top ten hold around 4.5% of the sample, which has more than 400,000 clones, about 92% seen once. Material: peripheral blood, obtained in a trial of Ad26.COV2.S vaccine versus placebo. The receptors originated from a person between 18 and 65 years old who received the Ad26.COV2.S COVID-19 vaccine or a placebo.

The DNA of the CDR3 is TGTGCCAGCAGTTTCTCCGGGACAGGGGACAATGAGCAGTTCTTC. Amino acids: CASSFSGTGDNEQFF. This chain joins TRBV28 and TRBJ2-1, with 10 bases matching TRBD1. This CDR3 region has 15 residues. V lost 3 bases to trimming and J lost 5 bases; unmatched junction nucleotides: 4. Germline V gives CDR1 MDHEN, CDR2 SYDVKM.

The V and J genes are TRBV7-9 and TRBJ2-3; D is possibly TRBD1 (5 bases). Germline loops: CDR1 SEHNR, CDR2 FQNEAQ (reference sequence). The CDR3 is made up of 16 amino acids. Deletions cut 0 bases from V and 1 base from J, with 11 bases between. CDR3 nucleotide sequence: TGTGCCAGCAGCTTAGCGCAGGGATGGGGCACAGATACGCAGTATTTT. This translates into CASSLAQGWGTDTQYF.

The J gene is TRBJ2-1, the V gene TRBV28; 10 bases are shared with TRBD1. V was clipped by 4 bases and J by 4 bases; unmatched bases: 7. The CDR3 is 16 residues long. Germline CDR1 and CDR2: MDHEN and SYDVKM. In DNA, the CDR3 is TGTGCCAGCAGTTCCCAGGGACAGGGGAGTTACAATGAGCAGTTCTTC. It yields the protein CASSSQGQGSYNEQFF.

The chain combines TRBV7-9 with TRBJ1-6; a possible D gene is TRBD1 (6 bases). The CDR3 runs 15 residues. In germline, CDR1 is SEHNR, CDR2 FQNEAQ (reference sequence). The V and J ends lost 1 base and 7 bases respectively, with 11 bases between them. The DNA of the CDR3 is TGTGCCAGCAGCTTAGTCCTTGGGGGCAATTCACCCCTCCACTTT. Its translation is CASSLVLGGNSPLHF.

The V call is TRBV7-6, the J call TRBJ2-7; D is unresolved. Per germline, CDR1 SGHVS and CDR2 FNYEAQ. The CDR3 has 13 amino acids. Trimming shortened V by 1 base and J by 4 bases, and 8 bases separated the two germline ends. The CDR3: CASSLGAVYEQYF. CDR3 nucleotides: TGTGCCAGCAGCTTAGGGGCAGTTTACGAGCAGTACTTC.

The chain links TRBV27 to TRBJ2-6; tentative D call: TRBD1 (5 bases). Germline lookup yields CDR1 MNHEY and CDR2 SMNVEV (reference sequence). The CDR3 spans 16 residues. V shed 3 bases and J shed 3 bases, with 12 bases lying between them. CDR3 region: CASSFLGAGGANVLTF. In DNA, the CDR3 is TGTGCCAGCAGTTTCCTAGGGGCCGGTGGGGCCAACGTCCTGACTTTC.

This clone has more than one count but fewer than ten. V gene TRBV3-1 (or the pseudogene TRBV3-2) combines with J gene TRBJ1-5; D is uncertain. Between the trimmed V and J ends, which lost 0 bases and 1 base, there was a span of 7 bases. There are 15 residues in the CDR3. Germline-derived CDR1 and CDR2 are LGHDT and YNNKEL (reference sequence). The CDR3 sequence: CASSQEFGSNQPQHF. As DNA, the CDR3 is TGTGCCAGCAGCCAAGAATTTGGCAGCAATCAGCCCCAGCATTTT.

This chain joins TRBV5-1 and TRBJ2-7, with TRBD2 matching over 13 bases. Looked up from germline, CDR1 is SGHRS and CDR2 is YFSETQ. With V trimmed by 3 bases and J by 6 bases, 3 bases remained unmatched. This CDR3 has 14 residues. This CDR3 reads CASSSGLAGVEQYF. The CDR3 DNA sequence: TGCGCCAGCAGCTCCGGACTAGCGGGAGTCGAGCAGTACTTC.

The genes are TRBV7-2 and TRBJ2-1; D not resolved. The CDR3 runs to 13 residues. V was shortened by 2 bases and J by 8 bases, with 10 bases between the two germline ends. Germline CDR1 SGHTA, CDR2 FQGNSA. The CDR3 nucleotides read TGTGCCAGCAGCTTAAGAGAGCTGGATGAGCAGTTCTTC. Its translation: CASSLRELDEQFF.

Note on this clone: The identical CDR3 is also encoded by other nucleotide sequences in the sample. The rearrangement links TRBV9 to TRBJ1-3; D might be TRBD1 (5 bases). Trimming took 0 bases from V and 0 from J, leaving 7 bases between them. Germline V gene data show CDR1 as SGDLS and CDR2 as YYNGEE. CDR3 length equals 15 residues. The CDR3 nucleotides are TGTGCCAGCAGCGTAGGGGGCGGCTCTGGAAACACCATATATTTT. Its translation is CASSVGGGSGNTIYF.

This clone showed up just once. V and J are TRBV19 and TRBJ2-1, with 12 bases lining up with TRBD2. J was trimmed by 1 base and V by 7 bases; bases with no gene match: 2. The CDR3 is 15 amino acids. Germline CDR1 reads LNHDA; CDR2 reads SQIVND (reference sequence). Here the CDR3 reads CASKTSGRSYNEQFF. CDR3 coding DNA: TGTGCCAGTAAAACTAGCGGGAGGTCCTACAATGAGCAGTTCTTC.

With respect to this clone: At one boundary the junction diverges from the germline segment, which might be a read error. This chain uses TRBV7-6 with TRBJ2-1; 7 nucleotides agree with TRBD2. Germline V gene sequence: CDR1 SGHVS, CDR2 FNYEAQ. The CDR3 spans 15 residues. The CDR3 spells CASSLSQAGTTPKVF. The CDR3 nucleotides read TGTGCCAGCAGCTTAAGCCAAGCAGGGACTACCCCCAAAGTCTTC.

This chain uses TRBV11-2 with TRBJ2-7; D is possibly TRBD1 (6 bases). Trimming shortened V by 4 bases and J by 2 bases, and 18 bases separated the two germline ends. Per germline, CDR1 SGHAT and CDR2 FQNNGV. The CDR3 runs to 16 residues. The CDR3 reads CASSSFRGQGPYEQYF. For the CDR3, the DNA is TGTGCCAGCAGCTCATTTAGGGGACAAGGGCCCTACGAGCAGTACTTC.

This clone is a singleton in its sample. This sequence joins TRBV7-9 and TRBJ1-4; 12 nucleotides align to TRBD1. CDR1 SEHNR and CDR2 FQNEAQ come from the germline V gene (reference sequence). The length of the CDR3 is 17 residues. The V segment lost 4 bases and the J segment 8 bases; nucleotides outside the gene matches: 11. The CDR3 nucleotides read TGTGCCAGCAGCTGGGCCGGGACAGGGGGCGCTACCGAAAAACTGTTTTTT. The encoded protein is CASSWAGTGGATEKLFF.

J is TRBJ2-7 and V is TRBV3-1 (or the pseudogene TRBV3-2), with 11 bases fitting TRBD2. The germline gives CDR1 LGHDT, CDR2 YNNKEL (reference sequence). The CDR3 has 15 residues. V was pared by 5 bases and J by 3 bases, with 6 bases of the junction left unmatched. CDR3 coding DNA: TGTGCCAGCAGCTACGGACTAGCGGGTCGCTACGAGCAGTACTTC. Amino acids: CASSYGLAGRYEQYF.

This clone was observed a single time. The chain has TRBV28 and TRBJ2-7, with 7 bases fitting TRBD1. In germline, CDR1 is MDHEN, CDR2 SYDVKM. With V trimmed by 9 bases and J by 2 bases, 4 bases remained unmatched. The length of the CDR3 is 12 residues. CDR3 in amino acids: CASTDRAYEQYF. The CDR3, as DNA: TGTGCCAGTACCGACAGGGCCTACGAGCAGTACTTC. Together with reference TRBV28 and TRBJ2-7, the CDR3 gives the full variable domain: DVKVTQSSRYLVKRTGEKVFLECVQDMDHENMFWYRQDPGLGLRLIYFSYDVKMKEKGDIPEGYSVSREKKERFSLILESASTNQTSMYLCASTDRAYEQYFGPGTRLTVT.

The genes are TRBV7-9 and TRBJ2-5; TRBD1 matches at 8 bases. V was clipped by 8 bases and J by 2 bases; unmatched bases: 4. The CDR3 spans 13 residues. Germline-derived CDR1 and CDR2 are SEHNR and FQNEAQ (reference sequence). The CDR3 region has the DNA TGTGCCAGCCTCCGGGACAGGCAAGAGACCCAGTACTTC. Translated, it gives CASLRDRQETQYF.

The V gene is TRBV28, the J gene TRBJ1-4; 7 bases align to TRBD1. V lost 5 bases, J lost 8 bases, and 8 bases stayed unmatched. Germline lookup yields CDR1 MDHEN and CDR2 SYDVKM. CDR3 length equals 14 residues. CDR3 nucleotide sequence: TGTGCCAGCAGTCCCGGTGGGACAGCAGAAAAACTGTTTTTT. It codes for CASSPGGTAEKLFF.

This clone was recorded only once. The V gene is TRBV7-3, the J gene TRBJ2-2; no reliable D call. The germline CDR1 and CDR2 sequences are SGHTA and FQGTGA. Between the trimmed V and J ends, which lost 2 bases and 5 bases, there was a span of 3 bases. This CDR3 has 12 amino acids. In DNA form, the CDR3 reads TGTGCCAGCAGCTTAGTAACCGGGGAGCTGTTTTTT. It codes for CASSLVTGELFF.

This clone was found once. This chain joins TRBV2 and TRBJ2-7; D possibly matches TRBD1 or TRBD2 (5 bases each). The germline gives CDR1 SNHLY, CDR2 FYNNEI. Trimming left V 4 bases short and J 5 bases short, with 15 bases between. This CDR3 has 14 residues. The CDR3 DNA reads TGTGCCAGCAGTGCAGATCAGGGACCCCACGAGCAGTACTTC. This translates into CASSADQGPHEQYF.

This clone was picked up one time. The rearrangement uses TRBV4-3 and TRBJ2-7; 12 bases are a match to TRBD2. Per the germline V gene, CDR1 is LGHNA and CDR2 is YSLEER. With V trimmed by 3 bases and J by 7 bases, 10 bases remained unmatched. The CDR3 runs to 16 residues. The CDR3 bases are TGCGCCAGCAGCCAGAACATGGGACTAGCGGGTCGGGAGCAGTACTTC. This encodes CASSQNMGLAGREQYF.

The chain has TRBV27 and TRBJ2-7, with D unclear. The CDR3 length is 13 residues. Trimming stripped 3 bases from V and 6 bases from J, with 12 bases between. The germline CDR1 and CDR2 sequences are MNHEY and SMNVEV (reference sequence). CDR3 in DNA: TGTGCCAGCAGTTTGTCGCCTACGAGCGAGCAGTACTTC. Translated, it gives CASSLSPTSEQYF.

This chain links TRBV5-4 with TRBJ2-1, with 7 bases aligning to TRBD2. With 2 bases clipped from V and 2 bases from J, the junction kept 1 base outside the gene matches. The CDR3 is made up of 14 amino acids. CDR1 is SGHNT and CDR2 is YYREEE in the germline V gene (reference sequence). The CDR3 sequence is CASSFAGAYNEQFF. For the CDR3, the DNA is TGTGCCAGCAGCTTTGCGGGAGCCTACAATGAGCAGTTCTTC.

This chain uses TRBV20-1 with TRBJ2-3, with D perhaps TRBD1 (5 bases). Germline CDR1 DFQATT, CDR2 SNEGSKA (reference sequence). The CDR3 spans 13 residues. Trimming removed 3 bases at V and 5 bases at J, with 12 bases between. CDR3 sequence (DNA): TGCAGTGCTAGTCCAGGGTTTGGAGATACGCAGTATTTT. Its protein product is CSASPGFGDTQYF.

This clone was seen a single time. The chain carries TRBV27 and TRBJ2-7; 7 bases map to TRBD1. V lost 0 bases, J lost 2 bases, and 4 bases stayed unmatched. Germline CDR1 reads MNHEY; CDR2 reads SMNVEV (reference sequence). This CDR3 spans 15 amino acids. CDR3 nucleotides: TGTGCCAGCAGTTTATCAAGGGACAGACCCTACGAGCAGTACTTC. Translation: CASSLSRDRPYEQYF.

The V and J genes are TRBV2 and TRBJ2-7; the match to TRBD2 covers 7 bases. The CDR3 is 16 amino acids. Germline V gene data show CDR1 as SNHLY and CDR2 as FYNNEI. J gave up 3 bases and V 2 bases, and 10 bases lay outside the gene matches. CDR3 sequence: CASSEWEGTPLYEQYF. The DNA for the CDR3 is TGTGCCAGCAGTGAATGGGAGGGGACCCCCCTCTACGAGCAGTACTTC.

V gene TRBV28 combines with J gene TRBJ1-2; D is unclear. V lost 5 bases and J lost 9, with 16 bases in between. Germline V gives CDR1 MDHEN, CDR2 SYDVKM. The CDR3 is 13 amino acids. The CDR3 loop reads CASSEILTMSYTF. The CDR3 region has the DNA TGTGCCAGCAGTGAAATATTAACTATGAGCTACACCTTC.

The rearrangement joins TRBV15 to TRBJ2-1; no clear D. This CDR3 has 15 residues. Germline V CDR1 and CDR2: LNHNV, YYDKDF (reference sequence). V gave up 7 bases and J gave up 0 bases, with 13 bases separating them. CDR3 nucleotide sequence: TGTGCCACCACCCCGGACGAGAGCTCCTACAATGAGCAGTTCTTC. It encodes CATTPDESSYNEQFF.